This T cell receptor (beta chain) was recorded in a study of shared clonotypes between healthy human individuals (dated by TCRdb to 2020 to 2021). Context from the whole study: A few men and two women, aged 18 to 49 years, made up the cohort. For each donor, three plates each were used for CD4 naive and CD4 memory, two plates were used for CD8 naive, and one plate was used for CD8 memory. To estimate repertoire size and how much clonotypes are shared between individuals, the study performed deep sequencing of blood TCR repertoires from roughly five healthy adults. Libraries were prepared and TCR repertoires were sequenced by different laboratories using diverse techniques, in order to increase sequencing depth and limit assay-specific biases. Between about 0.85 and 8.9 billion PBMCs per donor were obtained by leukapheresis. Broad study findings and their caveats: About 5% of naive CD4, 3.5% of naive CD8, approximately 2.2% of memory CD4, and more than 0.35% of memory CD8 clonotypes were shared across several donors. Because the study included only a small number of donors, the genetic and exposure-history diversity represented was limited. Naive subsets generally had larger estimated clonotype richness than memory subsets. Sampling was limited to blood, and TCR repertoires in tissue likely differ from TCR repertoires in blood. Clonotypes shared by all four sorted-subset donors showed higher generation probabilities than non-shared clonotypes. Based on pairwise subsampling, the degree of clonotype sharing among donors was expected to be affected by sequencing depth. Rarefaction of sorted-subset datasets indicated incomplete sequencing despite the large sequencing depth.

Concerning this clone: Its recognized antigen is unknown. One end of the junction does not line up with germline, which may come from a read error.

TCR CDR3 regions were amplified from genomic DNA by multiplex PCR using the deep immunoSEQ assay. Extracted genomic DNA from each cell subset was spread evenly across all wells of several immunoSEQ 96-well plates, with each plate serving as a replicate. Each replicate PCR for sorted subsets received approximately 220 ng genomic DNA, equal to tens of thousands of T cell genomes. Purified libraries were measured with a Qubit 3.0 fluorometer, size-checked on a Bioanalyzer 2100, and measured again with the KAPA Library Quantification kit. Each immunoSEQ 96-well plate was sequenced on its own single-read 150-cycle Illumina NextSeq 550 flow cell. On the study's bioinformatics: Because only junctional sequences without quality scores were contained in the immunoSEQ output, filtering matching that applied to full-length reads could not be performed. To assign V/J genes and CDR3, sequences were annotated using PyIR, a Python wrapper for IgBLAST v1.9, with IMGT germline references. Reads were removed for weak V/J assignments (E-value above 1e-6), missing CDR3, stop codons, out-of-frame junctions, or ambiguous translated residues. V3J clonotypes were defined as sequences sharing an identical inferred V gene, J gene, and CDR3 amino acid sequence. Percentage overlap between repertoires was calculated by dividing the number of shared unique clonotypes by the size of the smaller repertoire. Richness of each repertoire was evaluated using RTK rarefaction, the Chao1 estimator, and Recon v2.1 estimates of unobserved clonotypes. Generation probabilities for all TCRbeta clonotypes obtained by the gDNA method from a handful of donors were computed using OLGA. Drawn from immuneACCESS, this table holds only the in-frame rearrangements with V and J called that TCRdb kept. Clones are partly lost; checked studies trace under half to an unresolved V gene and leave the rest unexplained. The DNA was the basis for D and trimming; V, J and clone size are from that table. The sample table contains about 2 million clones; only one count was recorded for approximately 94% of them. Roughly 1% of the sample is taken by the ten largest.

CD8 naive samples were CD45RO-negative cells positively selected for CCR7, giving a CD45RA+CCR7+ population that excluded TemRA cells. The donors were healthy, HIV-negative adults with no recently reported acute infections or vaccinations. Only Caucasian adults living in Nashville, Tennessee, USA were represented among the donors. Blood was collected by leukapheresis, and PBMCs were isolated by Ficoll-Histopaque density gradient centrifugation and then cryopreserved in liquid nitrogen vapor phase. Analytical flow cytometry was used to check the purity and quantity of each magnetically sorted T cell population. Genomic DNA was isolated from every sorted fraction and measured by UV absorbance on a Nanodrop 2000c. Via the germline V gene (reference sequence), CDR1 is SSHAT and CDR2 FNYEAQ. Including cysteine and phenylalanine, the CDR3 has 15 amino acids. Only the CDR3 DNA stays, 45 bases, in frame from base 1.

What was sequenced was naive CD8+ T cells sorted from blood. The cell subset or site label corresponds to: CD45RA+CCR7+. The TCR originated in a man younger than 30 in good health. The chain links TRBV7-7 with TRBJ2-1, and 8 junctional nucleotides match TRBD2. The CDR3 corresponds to CASSLALADYNEQFF. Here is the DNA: TGTGCTAGCAGCTTAGCACTAGCGGACTACAATGAGCAGTTCTTC.